The 18 T cell receptor beta chains below were found in one sample sequenced in a study of T cells in women clearing cervical HPV infection. Produced via immunoSEQ multiplex PCR; TCRdb's table is partial and in-frame only. Found here are tens of thousands of clones; the top ten clones hold over 5.5%. The sample consisted of blood buffy coat. These TCRs come from a woman between 18 and 69 years old with a cervical HPV16 infection that either progressed to CIN3+ or cleared (not recorded which).

For this clone: The read terminates 3 residues before the CDR3 end, so the remaining end is supplied by the germline J gene. V gene TRBV7-9 combines with J gene TRBJ1-1; D gene unclear. The CDR3 sequence is 13 residues long. Germline loops: CDR1 SEHNR, CDR2 FQNEAQ (reference sequence). Between the trimmed V and J ends, which lost 3 bases and 1 base, there was a span of 6 bases. CDR3 sequence reads: CASSLIGNTEAFF. The part of the CDR3 DNA that was read is TGTGCCAGCAGCTTGATCGGGAACACTGAA.

As regards this clone: The read stops 3 residues short of the end of the CDR3; the missing end is completed from the germline J gene. The V call is TRBV5-5, the J call TRBJ1-2, with D possibly TRBD1 on 6 matching bases. Looked up from germline, CDR1 is SGHKS and CDR2 is YYEKEE (reference sequence). The germline V and J ends were trimmed by 1 base and 3 bases, with 10 bases remaining between them. The CDR3 runs 14 residues. CDR3 in amino acids: CASSLTQGYYGYTF. Partial CDR3 DNA: TGTGCCAGCAGCTTGACTCAGGGGTACTATGGC.

Notes on this clone: One junction end does not reproduce the germline sequence, and a read error may be involved. The read gets to within 3 residues of the CDR3 end, and the germline J gene fills in the rest. The V call is TRBV4-2, the J call TRBJ2-2; 10 bases map to TRBD2. Germline loops: CDR1 LGHNA, CDR2 YNFKEQ. This CDR3 has 18 residues. CDR3 DNA (partial): TGCGCCAGCAGCCAAGAACCGACTAGCGGGTCGAACACCGGGGAG. Protein sequence: CASSQEPTSGSNTGE. The whole CDR3 reads CASSQEPTSGSNTGELFF.

CDR3 sequence: CASSMTPNTEAFF. Partial CDR3 DNA: TGTGCCAGCAGCATGACTCCGAACACTGAA. The chain uses TRBV28 and TRBJ1-1; D remains ambiguous. The read gets to within 3 residues of the CDR3 end, and the germline J gene fills in the rest. The CDR3 has 13 amino acids. V shed 6 bases and J shed 1 base, with 9 bases lying between them. Germline CDR1 and CDR2: MDHEN and SYDVKM. Full variable domain (rest looked up from reference TRBV28 and TRBJ1-1): DVKVTQSSRYLVKRTGEKVFLECVQDMDHENMFWYRQDPGLGLRLIYFSYDVKMKEKGDIPEGYSVSREKKERFSLILESASTNQTSMYLCASSMTPNTEAFFGQGTRLTVV.

Of note for this clone: The sequence runs out 3 residues before the end of the CDR3; the remainder is reconstructed from the germline J gene. The chain is built from TRBV7-2 and TRBJ2-1; 7 nucleotides agree with TRBD2. The germline V gene has CDR1 SGHTA and CDR2 FQGNSA. V was pared by 6 bases and J by 9 bases, with 8 bases of the junction left unmatched. The CDR3 totals 13 residues. CDR3 region: CASSFTWGGEQFF. The covered CDR3 bases are TGTGCCAGCAGTTTCACGTGGGGGGGTGAG. Together with reference TRBV7-2 and TRBJ2-1, the CDR3 gives the full variable domain: GAGVSQSPSNKVTEKGKDVELRCDPISGHTALYWYRQSLGQGLEFLIYFQGNSAPDKSGLPSDRFSAERTGGSVSTLTIQRTQQEDSAVYLCASSFTWGGEQFFGPGTRLTVL.

As for this clone: The CDR3 extends 3 residues past the end of the read, so its final part is completed from the germline J gene. This sequence joins TRBV20-1 and TRBJ1-5; D is undetermined. CDR1 is DFQATT and CDR2 is SNEGSKA in the germline V gene (reference sequence). V lost 2 bases to trimming and J lost 4 bases, with 12 bases between them. This CDR3 has 14 residues. CDR3 DNA (partial): TGCAGTGCTAGAAGTGGGCGTACTAATCAGCCC. Translation gives CSARSGRTNQP. The complete CDR3 protein is CSARSGRTNQPQHF.

On this clone itself: Sequencing ends 3 residues short of the CDR3 end; the germline J gene provides the rest. The chain is built from TRBV19 and TRBJ1-1; 8 bases match TRBD1. Per the germline V gene, CDR1 is LNHDA and CDR2 is SQIVND (reference sequence). This CDR3 has 12 residues. The V and J ends lost 9 bases and 4 bases, in that order; junction bases with no gene match: 4. CDR3 amino acids: CASYRGGTEAFF. The sequenced part of the CDR3 DNA is TGTGCCAGCTACAGGGGGGGCACTGAA.

A remark on this clone: The CDR3 extends 3 residues past the end of the read, so its final part is completed from the germline J gene. The rearrangement links TRBV20-1 to TRBJ2-1, with 8 bases identical to TRBD2. Germline V gives CDR1 DFQATT, CDR2 SNEGSKA (reference sequence). This CDR3 is 13 amino acids long. V trimming: 2 bases; J trimming: 7 bases; junction bases outside the gene matches: 4. This CDR3 is CSARSGGFNEQFF. The sequenced part of the CDR3 DNA is TGCAGTGCTAGAAGCGGGGGATTTAATGAG.

To note about this clone: Read sequence stops 3 residues before the CDR3 end, and the germline J gene provides the missing end. Other DNA sequences in this sample translate to the same CDR3. V gene TRBV6-2 or TRBV6-3 combines with J gene TRBJ1-3; 11 nucleotides agree with TRBD1. From germline, CDR1 is MNHEY and CDR2 SVGEGT. This CDR3 spans 14 amino acids. The DNA read from the CDR3 is TGTGCCAGCAGTTCGCCCGGGACAGGGGGGACT. Translating gives CASSSPGTGGT. In full, the CDR3 is CASSSPGTGGTIYF.

The sequenced CDR3 bases are TGTGCCAGCAGCCCCACTAGCGGGAGTACCGGGGAG. It specifies CASSPTSGSTGE. The whole CDR3 reads CASSPTSGSTGELFF. This chain joins TRBV14 and TRBJ2-2; 11 bases match TRBD2. The read ends 3 residues before the CDR3 terminus; that terminus is restored from the germline J gene. Germline V gene lookup returns CDR1 SGHDN and CDR2 FVKESK. V shed 4 bases, J shed 5 bases, and the junction held 3 bases outside the gene matches. The CDR3 is 15 amino acids.

Comments on this clone: The read terminates 3 residues before the CDR3 end, so the remaining end is supplied by the germline J gene. The V gene is TRBV12-3 or TRBV12-4, the J gene TRBJ1-4, with D possibly TRBD1 on 6 matching bases. Trimming cost V 6 bases and J 4 bases, with 12 bases left between them. The CDR3 has 14 residues. The CDR3 region is CASRKQGINEKLFF. CDR3 DNA, as far as it was read: TGTGCCAGCAGGAAACAGGGAATTAATGAAAAA.

Regarding this clone: The CDR3 end is not reached by the read, which stops 3 residues before it; the germline J gene fills it in. The chain couples TRBV30 to TRBJ1-4, with D perhaps TRBD1 (6 bases). The ends were cut back, 3 bases at V and 4 bases at J, with 24 bases in the middle. Germline-derived CDR1 and CDR2 are GTSNPN and SVGIG (reference sequence). CDR3 size: 18 residues. CDR3 bases read: TGTGCCTGGAGCCTATCGAGCCAACAGGGATTCTTTAATGAAAAA. It translates to CAWSLSSQQGFFNEK. The full CDR3 protein is CAWSLSSQQGFFNEKLFF.

For this clone: Read sequence stops 3 residues before the CDR3 end, and the germline J gene provides the missing end. This chain joins TRBV18 and TRBJ2-3; a weak D match, TRBD2 (6 bases). The CDR3 covers 15 residues. Germline V lookup: CDR1 KGHSH, CDR2 LQKENI. CDR3 DNA (partial): TGTGCCAGCTCACCACCTGAAGCCTGGGGGGAGACG. Translated: CASSPPEAWGET. The full CDR3 is CASSPPEAWGETQYF.

Concerning this clone itself: The read halts 3 residues ahead of the CDR3 end, with the missing end drawn from the germline J gene. This chain connects TRBV24-1 to TRBJ2-3; possible D gene TRBD1, 5 bases. CDR1 KGHDR and CDR2 SFDVKD come from the germline V gene. The CDR3 runs to 14 residues. Trimming pared 3 bases from V and 4 bases from J, leaving 10 bases between. The sequenced part of the CDR3 DNA is TGTGCCACCAGTGATACAGGTGGGGCAGATACG. Translation gives CATSDTGGADT. The complete CDR3 reads CATSDTGGADTQYF.

The sequenced CDR3 bases are TGTGCCAGCAGTGGGACAGATACG. As protein: CASSGTDT. The entire CDR3 is CASSGTDTAFF. J is TRBJ1-1 and V is TRBV7-9, with 7 nucleotides matching TRBD1. With the read ending 3 residues before the CDR3 end, the germline J gene is used to fill in that end. Germline V CDR1 and CDR2: SEHNR, FQNEAQ (reference sequence). This CDR3 is built from 11 residues.

Of note for this clone: The CDR3 end is not reached by the read, which stops 3 residues before it; the germline J gene fills it in. This chain links TRBV20-1 with TRBJ1-6; possibly TRBD1 for D (6 bases). Germline V gives CDR1 DFQATT, CDR2 SNEGSKA (reference sequence). The CDR3 is 12 amino acids. V was shortened by 5 bases and J by 8 bases, with 10 bases between the two germline ends. CDR3: CSAAAGDSPLHF. The sequenced CDR3 bases are TGCAGTGCTGCCGCAGGGGATTCACCC.

A note on this clone: The CDR3 goes on 3 residues after the read ends, and that part is filled in from the germline J gene. The chain combines TRBV7-2 with TRBJ2-3; 8 bases match TRBD2. CDR1 SGHTA and CDR2 FQGNSA come from the germline V gene. The CDR3 loop spans 15 amino acids. The CDR3 DNA, read in part, is TGTGCCAGCAGCCATAGGGCGGGAGGAAGGGAGACG. Residues: CASSHRAGGRET. The whole CDR3 reads CASSHRAGGRETQYF.

In regard to this clone: Its ends do not fully match the called genes, so a read error is possible. The read comes to an end 3 residues before the CDR3 does, leaving the germline J gene to fill in the end. Additional DNA sequences in this sample encode the identical CDR3. This chain joins TRBV5-1 and TRBJ1-3, with 11 bases that match TRBD1. Germline V gives CDR1 SGHRS, CDR2 YFSETQ. This CDR3 is 15 amino acids long. CDR3 loop: CASSTGQGGGNTIYF. Partial CDR3 DNA: TGCGCCAGCAGCACGGGACAGGGGGGTGGAAACACG.